This passage covers 25 T cell receptor beta chains from one sample sequenced in a study of blood T cell repertoires in COVID-19. Sequencing used immunoSEQ multiplex PCR; TCRdb keeps in-frame clones, though not all of them. Counted here are over 100,000 clones, 90% to 95% occurring once; the ten biggest clones make up approximately 5.6%. The sample was peripheral blood. Receptors were obtained from a human donor in a cohort sampled during active COVID-19.

This chain uses TRBV4-3 with TRBJ2-1, with 9 bases matching TRBD1. Germline V gene data show CDR1 as LGHNA and CDR2 as YSLEER. The CDR3 is made up of 16 amino acids. V lost 6 bases to trimming and J lost 8 bases; unmatched junction nucleotides: 14. CDR3 residues: CASSPTGQGYFDEQFF. CDR3 nucleotides: TGCGCCAGCAGTCCAACGGGACAGGGTTATTTCGATGAGCAGTTCTTC.

The chain recombines TRBV25-1 with TRBJ1-6, with 7 positions matching TRBD1. CDR3 length: 16 residues. In germline, CDR1 is MGHDK, CDR2 SYGVNS. V lost 6 bases and J lost 0; bases outside the gene matches: 5. CDR3 protein: CASRSGQSSYNSPLHF. In DNA form, the CDR3 reads TGTGCCAGCAGGTCGGGACAGAGCTCCTATAATTCACCCCTCCACTTT.

V is TRBV5-6 and J is TRBJ1-1; D is uncertain. V was trimmed by 4 bases and J by 1 base, leaving 11 bases between them. The CDR3 totals 14 residues. Germline CDR1 SGHDT, CDR2 YYEEEE. The CDR3 protein is CASSLRLTNTEAFF. The CDR3 DNA reads TGTGCCAGCAGCCTCCGACTGACGAACACTGAAGCTTTCTTT.

This clone was found once. The chain is built from TRBV27 and TRBJ2-1, with a possible D match to TRBD1 (5 bases). CDR3 length equals 14 residues. Deletions cut 6 bases from V and 2 bases from J, with 11 bases between. The germline gives CDR1 MNHEY, CDR2 SMNVEV (reference sequence). The CDR3 coding sequence is TGTGCCAGCAGACTCCAGGACACCTACAATGAGCAGTTCTTC. This sequence encodes CASRLQDTYNEQFF.

V gene TRBV4-3 combines with J gene TRBJ2-1; weak D call: TRBD2 (5 bases). CDR1 LGHNA and CDR2 YSLEER come from the germline V gene. V gave up 0 bases and J gave up 7 bases, with 19 bases separating them. The CDR3 is made up of 17 amino acids. The CDR3 coding sequence is TGCGCCAGCAGCCAAGAAAGGTCCCGCCTAGCTGGGAATGAGCAGTTCTTC. Amino acid sequence: CASSQERSRLAGNEQFF.

V is TRBV6-5 and J is TRBJ2-7; weak D call: TRBD2 (5 bases). Germline loops: CDR1 MNHEY, CDR2 SVGAGI. Trimming cost V 10 bases and J 1 base, with 20 bases left between them. The CDR3 has 15 amino acids. CDR3 protein: CATVREPLLSYEQYF. The CDR3 DNA follows: TGTGCCACCGTGAGGGAACCCTTACTATCCTACGAGCAGTACTTC.

The V gene is TRBV28, the J gene TRBJ1-1, with TRBD1 identical over 7 bases. This CDR3 is built from 16 residues. V was pared by 3 bases and J by 1 base, with 8 bases of the junction left unmatched. Germline CDR1 reads MDHEN; CDR2 reads SYDVKM. The CDR3 bases are TGTGCCAGCAGTTTCCCTGGGACAGAACAGAACACTGAAGCTTTCTTT. Translation gives CASSFPGTEQNTEAFF.

V gene TRBV28 combines with J gene TRBJ2-1; the match to TRBD2 covers 7 bases. Germline CDR1 MDHEN, CDR2 SYDVKM. This CDR3 spans 16 amino acids. V was clipped by 5 bases and J by 0 bases; unmatched bases: 7. CDR3 nucleotides: TGTGCCAGCAGTCGTCTAGCGGCGAGCTCCTACAATGAGCAGTTCTTC. Amino acid sequence: CASSRLAASSYNEQFF.

This chain connects TRBV27 to TRBJ1-1, with 7 bases lining up with TRBD1. Per the germline V gene, CDR1 is MNHEY and CDR2 is SMNVEV (reference sequence). The CDR3 sequence is 14 residues long. J lost 3 bases, V lost 0 bases, and 1 base had no gene match. The CDR3 reads CASSLSTGYTEAFF. The CDR3 DNA reads as TGTGCCAGCAGTTTATCGACAGGGTACACTGAAGCTTTCTTT.

V is TRBV15 and J is TRBJ1-1; no reliable D call. Per germline, CDR1 LNHNV and CDR2 YYDKDF (reference sequence). V lost 2 bases and J 4 bases, leaving 23 bases between the germline ends. This CDR3 spans 18 amino acids. The CDR3 loop is CATSRSRGNLHGVTEAFF. The DNA of the CDR3 is TGTGCCACCAGCAGATCCCGAGGGAATTTACATGGGGTCACTGAAGCTTTCTTT.

This chain uses TRBV5-4 with TRBJ2-3, with 15 bases that match TRBD2. J was trimmed by 6 bases and V by 3 bases; bases with no gene match: 5. Germline CDR1 is SGHNT and CDR2 is YYREEE (reference sequence). The CDR3 length is 16 residues. The CDR3 coding sequence is TGTGCCAGCAGCTCCGGACTAGCGGGGGGGATGGATACGCAGTATTTT. Translation gives CASSSGLAGGMDTQYF.

V usage is TRBV6-2 or TRBV6-3 and J usage is TRBJ1-5; the D gene is possibly TRBD1 (6 bases). Trimming shortened V by 2 bases and J by 3 bases, and 11 bases separated the two germline ends. The CDR3 is 15 residues long. CDR1 is MNHEY, CDR2 SVGEGT, per germline. CDR3 protein: CASSYRGGYNQPQHF. In DNA, the CDR3 is TGTGCCAGCAGTTACCGGGGGGGCTACAATCAGCCCCAGCATTTT.

This chain connects TRBV4-3 to TRBJ2-3; tentative D call: TRBD2 (5 bases). The germline CDR1 and CDR2 sequences are LGHNA and YSLEER. The V and J ends lost 3 bases and 0 bases respectively, with 7 bases between them. The CDR3 is 14 residues long. CDR3 DNA: TGCGCCAGCAGCCAGAGCGGAAGCACAGATACGCAGTATTTT. It specifies CASSQSGSTDTQYF.

This chain joins TRBV29-1 and TRBJ2-7; D is perhaps TRBD2 (5 bases). CDR3 size: 14 residues. V lost 1 base and J 2 bases, leaving 12 bases between the germline ends. The germline gives CDR1 SQVTM, CDR2 ANQGSEA. The CDR3 loop reads CSVEVPSTTYEQYF. Written as DNA, the CDR3 is TGCAGCGTTGAAGTTCCTAGCACAACCTACGAGCAGTACTTC.

V and J are TRBV6-2 or TRBV6-3 and TRBJ2-3; 7 bases fit TRBD1. Trimming removed 6 bases from V and 3 bases from J; junction bases left unmatched: 15. This CDR3 is built from 17 residues. Germline CDR1 and CDR2: MNHEY and SVGEGT. This CDR3 is CASSKFRQGVMTDTQYF. CDR3 nucleotides: TGTGCCAGCAGCAAATTCCGACAGGGCGTCATGACAGATACGCAGTATTTT.

DNA of the CDR3: TGTGCCAGCAGCACCAGGACTAGCGGGAGGCTTCCCCTCGAGCAGTACTTC. Amino acid sequence: CASSTRTSGRLPLEQYF. The chain combines TRBV7-8 with TRBJ2-7, with 14 bases identical to TRBD2. Germline-derived CDR1 and CDR2 are SGHVS and FQNEAQ. Germline trimming cut 5 bases from V and 6 bases from J; bases unmatched to any gene: 12. The CDR3 is 17 amino acids. Combining the CDR3 with reference TRBV7-8 and TRBJ2-7 gives the whole variable domain GAGVSQSPRYKVAKRGQDVALRCDPISGHVSLFWYQQALGQGPEFLTYFQNEAQLDKSGLPSDRFFAERPEGSVSTLKIQRTQQEDSAVYLCASSTRTSGRLPLEQYFGPGTRLTVT.

The CDR3 DNA is TGTGCCAGCAGCCAAGATCTAGCGGAGTACGAGCAGTACTTC. Protein sequence: CASSQDLAEYEQYF. The genes are TRBV4-2 and TRBJ2-7; 7 nucleotides align to TRBD2. Germline V CDR1 and CDR2: LGHNA, YNFKEQ. Trimming removed 0 bases from V and 4 bases from J; junction bases left unmatched: 3. The CDR3 spans 14 residues.

The chain couples TRBV19 to TRBJ1-5; 8 bases align to TRBD1. In germline, CDR1 is LNHDA, CDR2 SQIVND (reference sequence). The V and J ends lost 7 bases and 5 bases, in that order; junction bases with no gene match: 1. The CDR3 spans 12 residues. CDR3 nucleotide sequence: TGTGCCAGTACGACAGGGGATCAGCCCCAGCATTTT. This sequence encodes CASTTGDQPQHF. Drawing the rest from reference TRBV19 and TRBJ1-5, the complete variable domain is DGGITQSPKYLFRKEGQNVTLSCEQNLNHDAMYWYRQDPGQGLRLIYYSQIVNDFQKGDIAEGYSVSREKKESFPLTVTSAQKNPTAFYLCASTTGDQPQHFGDGTRLSIL.

The chain combines TRBV5-1 with TRBJ2-7, with 11 bases that match TRBD1. The CDR3 consists of 14 residues. CDR1 is SGHRS and CDR2 is YFSETQ in the germline V gene. V lost 4 bases and J lost 3; bases outside the gene matches: 3. The CDR3 DNA reads TGCGCCAGCAGCCCCGGGACAGGGGGCTACGAGCAGTACTTC. This sequence encodes CASSPGTGGYEQYF.

This chain uses TRBV9 with TRBJ1-1; unclear D gene. Germline assignment: CDR1 SGDLS and CDR2 YYNGEE. V gave up 0 bases and J gave up 6 bases, with 12 bases separating them. There are 14 residues in the CDR3. The CDR3 loop is CASSVGGGIAEAFF. The CDR3 coding sequence is TGTGCCAGCAGCGTAGGTGGCGGTATCGCTGAAGCTTTCTTT.

This clone has just a few counts. The gene calls are TRBV7-9 and TRBJ2-7; D is undetermined. Germline V gives CDR1 SEHNR, CDR2 FQNEAQ (reference sequence). V was cut by 3 bases and J by 1 base, with 7 bases left in between. The CDR3 contains 13 residues. The chain's CDR3 is CASSLGRSYEQYF. The CDR3 region has the DNA TGTGCCAGCAGCTTGGGCAGATCCTACGAGCAGTACTTC.

This chain links TRBV9 with TRBJ2-1; possible D gene TRBD2, 6 bases. V lost 5 bases to trimming and J lost 0 bases, with 12 bases between them. Germline CDR1 is SGDLS and CDR2 is YYNGEE. The CDR3 extends over 15 amino acids. The CDR3 DNA sequence: TGTGCCAGCAGTACCCGGGACTCCTCCTACAATGAGCAGTTCTTC. It yields the protein CASSTRDSSYNEQFF.

The rearrangement uses TRBV27 and TRBJ2-7, with 10 bases identical to TRBD2. Trimming at V came to 0 bases and at J to 4 bases, leaving 3 bases not matched to a gene. CDR1 is MNHEY, CDR2 SMNVEV, per germline (reference sequence). The CDR3 length is 15 residues. The CDR3 DNA sequence: TGTGCCAGCAGTTTATCAACTAGCGGGGTTTACGAGCAGTACTTC. It translates to CASSLSTSGVYEQYF.

The rearrangement uses TRBV19 and TRBJ1-2; no definite D call. Trimming stripped 5 bases from V and 4 bases from J, with 8 bases between. This CDR3 region has 12 residues. CDR1 is LNHDA and CDR2 is SQIVND in the germline V gene (reference sequence). CDR3 residues: CASSSEIYGYTF. CDR3 nucleotide sequence: TGTGCCAGTAGTTCGGAGATCTATGGCTACACCTTC.

Of note for this clone: One end of the junction varies from germline; a read error may be responsible. The CDR3 loop reads CASSRAVGTGGDEQFF. The CDR3 DNA reads TGTGCTAGCAGCCGCGCGGTGGGGACAGGGGGCGATGAGCAGTTCTTC. The V gene is TRBV7-7, the J gene TRBJ2-1, with TRBD1 matching 12 bases. The CDR3 is 16 residues long. The germline CDR1 and CDR2 sequences are SSHAT and FNYEAQ (reference sequence).